This passage covers 20 T cell receptor beta chains from one sample sequenced in a study of shared clonotypes between healthy human individuals. Clones were read by immunoSEQ multiplex PCR, and TCRdb kept only the in-frame ones, dropping some. The sample yields about 2,200,000 clones, about 92% seen once. Positive CCR7 selection of CD45RO-negative cells yielded the naive CD8 cells, and terminally differentiated effector memory CD45RA+ cells were excluded. What was sequenced was naive CD8+ T cells from PBMCs. These receptors were collected from a man aged 18 to 29 in good health. Some clones in this sample may be carry-over from other donors' samples.

The CDR3: CASSSGRAHEQYF. CDR3 sequence (DNA): TGTGCCAGCAGCTCAGGGAGGGCCCACGAGCAGTACTTC. The genes are TRBV27 and TRBJ2-7; TRBD2 matches at 7 bases. The CDR3 totals 13 residues. V was pared by 6 bases and J by 5 bases, with 7 bases of the junction left unmatched. The V gene's germline CDR1 is MNHEY and CDR2 SMNVEV (reference sequence).

The chain employs TRBV10-3 and TRBJ2-2; D not certain. The ends were cut back, 7 bases at V and 0 bases at J, with 12 bases in the middle. The CDR3 sequence is 15 residues long. Germline lookup yields CDR1 ENHRY and CDR2 SYGVKD. The CDR3 is CAITSDGANTGELFF. Written as DNA, the CDR3 is TGTGCCATCACCAGCGATGGCGCGAACACCGGGGAGCTGTTTTTT.

The chain recombines TRBV5-5 with TRBJ1-1; D possibly corresponds to TRBD1 (5 bases). The CDR3 is made up of 14 amino acids. With 4 bases removed from V and 0 bases from J, the gap between germline ends came to 10 bases. Germline values: CDR1 SGHKS, CDR2 YYEKEE (reference sequence). The CDR3 coding sequence is TGTGCCAGCAGCATGGGACGGCTGAACACTGAAGCTTTCTTT. Protein sequence: CASSMGRLNTEAFF.

The chain links TRBV30 to TRBJ2-4; tentatively, D is TRBD1 or TRBD2 (5 bases each). The CDR3 loop spans 13 amino acids. CDR1 and CDR2 from the germline V gene are GTSNPN and SVGIG (reference sequence). The V end was cut by 2 bases, the J end by 6 bases, with 11 bases between. The DNA of the CDR3 is TGTGCCTGGAGTTACGGGGCCGGAAACATTCAGTACTTC. Protein product: CAWSYGAGNIQYF. Combining the CDR3 with reference TRBV30 and TRBJ2-4 gives the whole variable domain SQTIHQWPATLVQPVGSPLSLECTVEGTSNPNLYWYRQAAGRGLQLLFYSVGIGQISSEVPQNLSASRPQDRQFILSSKKLLLSDSGFYLCAWSYGAGNIQYFGAGTRLSVL.

The chain carries TRBV13 and TRBJ1-5, with a weak D call TRBD1 (5 bases). V shed 1 base and J shed 11 bases, with 9 bases lying between them. Looked up from germline, CDR1 is PRHDT and CDR2 is FYEKMQ (reference sequence). CDR3 length: 12 residues. DNA of the CDR3: TGTGCCAGCAGCTTAGAGGGGATGGCCCAGCATTTT. It codes for CASSLEGMAQHF. The full variable domain, in which reference TRBV13 and TRBJ1-5 provide the parts outside the CDR3, is AAGVIQSPRHLIKEKRETATLKCYPIPRHDTVYWYQQGPGQDPQFLISFYEKMQSDKGSIPDRFSAQQFSDYHSELNMSSLELGDSALYFCASSLEGMAQHFGDGTRLSIL.

The chain uses TRBV11-2 and TRBJ2-3; TRBD2 matches 7 bases. Germline lookup yields CDR1 SGHAT and CDR2 FQNNGV. Trimming at V came to 1 base and at J to 0 bases, leaving 4 bases not matched to a gene. The CDR3 spans 16 residues. CDR3 sequence (DNA): TGTGCCAGCAGCTTAGTAAATAGCGGGAGCACAGATACGCAGTATTTT. It is translated as CASSLVNSGSTDTQYF.

This clone came up a few times. This sample also contains other DNA sequences that code for the same CDR3. The V and J genes are TRBV7-9 and TRBJ2-1, with no clear D. Germline CDR1 and CDR2: SEHNR and FQNEAQ (reference sequence). Trimming shortened V by 1 base and J by 1 base, and 5 bases separated the two germline ends. The CDR3 consists of 14 residues. The CDR3 reads CASSLGSSYNEQFF. In DNA, the CDR3 is TGTGCCAGCAGCTTAGGGAGTTCCTACAATGAGCAGTTCTTC. The whole variable domain, filled in from reference TRBV7-9 and TRBJ2-1, reads DTGVSQNPRHKITKRGQNVTFRCDPISEHNRLYWYRQTLGQGPEFLTYFQNEAQLEKSRLLSDRFSAERPKGSFSTLEIQRTEQGDSAMYLCASSLGSSYNEQFFGPGTRLTVL.

CDR3 DNA: TGTGCCAGCAGCGTAGGGTGGGCAGTAAGCACAGATACGCAGTATTTT. Protein product: CASSVGWAVSTDTQYF. The V call is TRBV9, the J call TRBJ2-3; the D is unclear. The CDR3 is 16 amino acids. CDR1 and CDR2 (germline): SGDLS, YYNGEE. Between the trimmed V and J ends, which lost 0 bases and 0 bases, there was a span of 11 bases.

The chain combines TRBV5-4 with TRBJ1-2; D is unclear. Germline CDR1 is SGHNT and CDR2 is YYREEE (reference sequence). V shed 4 bases and J shed 3 bases, with 13 bases lying between them. The CDR3 has 14 residues. The CDR3 sequence is CASSRAGIDYGYTF. CDR3 sequence (DNA): TGTGCCAGCAGCCGGGCTGGGATAGACTATGGCTACACCTTC. The variable domain in full, with the rest retrieved from reference TRBV5-4 and TRBJ1-2, is ETGVTQSPTHLIKTRGQQVTLRCSSQSGHNTVSWYQQALGQGPQFIFQYYREEENGRGNFPPRFSGLQFPNYSSELNVNALELDDSALYLCASSRAGIDYGYTFGSGTRLTVV.

J is TRBJ2-7 and V is TRBV4-1; possible D gene TRBD2, 6 bases. Germline-derived CDR1 and CDR2 are MGHRA and YSYEKL. This CDR3 spans 13 amino acids. V was clipped by 4 bases and J by 3 bases, with 10 bases between them. The CDR3 region has the DNA TGCGCCAGCAGCCCACGGGAGAACTACGAGCAGTACTTC. The encoded protein is CASSPRENYEQYF.

In the case of this clone: Other nucleotide sequences in the sample specify the same CDR3. The J gene is TRBJ2-5, the V gene TRBV9; D is undetermined. V lost 0 bases, J lost 4 bases, and 4 bases lay in between. Germline V lookup: CDR1 SGDLS, CDR2 YYNGEE. CDR3 length equals 12 residues. The CDR3 DNA follows: TGTGCCAGCAGCGTAGGCCGAGAGACCCAGTACTTC. Translating it yields CASSVGRETQYF.

This clone has only one observation. The chain combines TRBV13 with TRBJ2-5; D gene uncertain. There are 14 residues in the CDR3. Between the trimmed V and J ends, which lost 0 bases and 3 bases, there was a span of 8 bases. CDR1 and CDR2 (germline): PRHDT, FYEKMQ (reference sequence). The CDR3 is CASSLGRTKETQYF. The CDR3 DNA reads as TGTGCCAGCAGCTTAGGACGGACGAAAGAGACCCAGTACTTC.

The gene calls are TRBV29-1 and TRBJ2-1; 7 bases are shared with TRBD2. The V gene's germline CDR1 is SQVTM and CDR2 ANQGSEA. Trimming removed 5 bases from V and 3 bases from J; junction bases left unmatched: 7. This CDR3 is 14 amino acids long. This CDR3 reads CSVPRGGFYNEQFF. As DNA, the CDR3 is TGCAGCGTTCCCCGGGGAGGGTTCTACAATGAGCAGTTCTTC.

The chain combines TRBV15 with TRBJ2-7; TRBD1 matches at 8 bases. Looked up from germline, CDR1 is LNHNV and CDR2 is YYDKDF (reference sequence). Trimming removed 5 bases from V and 0 bases from J; junction bases left unmatched: 6. The CDR3 has 15 residues. In DNA, the CDR3 is TGTGCCACCAGCCTAGGGACAGGCCGCTCCTACGAGCAGTACTTC. Translating it yields CATSLGTGRSYEQYF.

The J gene is TRBJ2-7, the V gene TRBV2; D is possibly TRBD1 (5 bases). CDR1 is SNHLY and CDR2 is FYNNEI in the germline V gene. V gave up 8 bases and J gave up 3 bases, with 8 bases separating them. The CDR3 sequence is 11 residues long. CDR3 in DNA: TGTGCCAGCGACAGAAACTACGAGCAGTACTTC. This gives the protein CASDRNYEQYF.

The rearrangement links TRBV27 to TRBJ1-5, with D unclear. Germline V CDR1 and CDR2: MNHEY, SMNVEV (reference sequence). The CDR3 has 14 residues. Trimming left V 3 bases short and J 5 bases short, with 11 bases between. CDR3 nucleotides: TGTGCCAGCAGTTTGGCAGGTTGGCATCAGCCCCAGCATTTT. Translating gives CASSLAGWHQPQHF.

This chain links TRBV27 with TRBJ2-5; no reliable D call. The CDR3 loop spans 11 amino acids. Germline V gives CDR1 MNHEY, CDR2 SMNVEV (reference sequence). V gave up 4 bases and J gave up 7 bases, with 7 bases separating them. CDR3 sequence (DNA): TGTGCCAGCAGTTCGAAGGCGACCCAGTACTTC. It is translated as CASSSKATQYF.

The chain joins TRBV28 to TRBJ2-1, with D uncertain. The V gene's germline CDR1 is MDHEN and CDR2 SYDVKM. V was trimmed by 5 bases and J by 0 bases, leaving 8 bases between them. This CDR3 contains 14 residues. CDR3 coding DNA: TGTGCCAGCAGTCCACCGAGCTCCTACAATGAGCAGTTCTTC. This codes for CASSPPSSYNEQFF.

This rearrangement joins TRBV4-1 to TRBJ2-7; 7 bases match TRBD1. V lost 5 bases and J lost 6; bases outside the gene matches: 13. This CDR3 has 15 residues. The germline V gene has CDR1 MGHRA and CDR2 YSYEKL. The CDR3 DNA sequence: TGCGCCAGCAGCGACAGGGCGAAATCGTCGGTCGAGCAGTACTTC. It translates to CASSDRAKSSVEQYF.

V gene TRBV6-5 combines with J gene TRBJ2-1; the D is unclear. The V end was cut by 0 bases, the J end by 4 bases, with 10 bases between. Germline V CDR1 and CDR2: MNHEY, SVGAGI. The CDR3 contains 15 residues. DNA for the CDR3: TGTGCCAGCAGTTACTCTCAAGCCGCGTACAATGAGCAGTTCTTC. Amino acids: CASSYSQAAYNEQFF.